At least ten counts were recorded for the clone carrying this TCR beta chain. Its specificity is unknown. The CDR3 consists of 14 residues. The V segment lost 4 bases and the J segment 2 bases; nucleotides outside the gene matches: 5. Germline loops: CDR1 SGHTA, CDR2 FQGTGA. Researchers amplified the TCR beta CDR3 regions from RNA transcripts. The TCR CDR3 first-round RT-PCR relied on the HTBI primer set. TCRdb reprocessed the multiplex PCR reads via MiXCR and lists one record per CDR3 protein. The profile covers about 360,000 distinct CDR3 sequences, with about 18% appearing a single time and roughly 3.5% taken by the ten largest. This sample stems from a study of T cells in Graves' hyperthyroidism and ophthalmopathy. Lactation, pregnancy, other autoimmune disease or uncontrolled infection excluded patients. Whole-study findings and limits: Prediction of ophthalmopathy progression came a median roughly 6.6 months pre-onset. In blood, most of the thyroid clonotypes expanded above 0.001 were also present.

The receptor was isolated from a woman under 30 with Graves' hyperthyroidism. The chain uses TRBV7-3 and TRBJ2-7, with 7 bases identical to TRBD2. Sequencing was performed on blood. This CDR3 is CASSSGGGAYEQYF. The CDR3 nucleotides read TGTGCCAGCAGCTCGGGTGGGGGGGCCTACGAGCAGTACTTC.